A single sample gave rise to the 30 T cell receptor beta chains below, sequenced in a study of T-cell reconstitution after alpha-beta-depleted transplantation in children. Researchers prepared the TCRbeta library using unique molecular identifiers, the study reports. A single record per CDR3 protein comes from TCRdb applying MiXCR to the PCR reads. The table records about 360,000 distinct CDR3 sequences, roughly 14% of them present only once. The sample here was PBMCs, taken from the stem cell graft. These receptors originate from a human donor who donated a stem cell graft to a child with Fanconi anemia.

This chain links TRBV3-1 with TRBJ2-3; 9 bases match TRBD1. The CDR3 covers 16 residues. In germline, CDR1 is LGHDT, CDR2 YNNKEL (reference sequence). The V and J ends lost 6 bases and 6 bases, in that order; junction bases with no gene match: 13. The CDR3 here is CASSRSDRGETDTQYF. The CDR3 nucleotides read TGTGCCAGCAGTCGATCGGACAGGGGCGAAACGGATACGCAGTATTTT.

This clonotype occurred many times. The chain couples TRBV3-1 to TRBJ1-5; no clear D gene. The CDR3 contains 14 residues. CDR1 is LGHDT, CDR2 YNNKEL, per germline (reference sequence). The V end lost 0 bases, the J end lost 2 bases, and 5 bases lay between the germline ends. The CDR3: CASSQDVGNQPQHF. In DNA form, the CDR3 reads TGTGCCAGCAGCCAAGACGTAGGCAATCAGCCCCAGCATTTT.

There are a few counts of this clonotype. CDR3 in DNA: TGTGCCAGCAGCTCCGGACCGAGCACGAGGGCTGAAGCTTTCTTT. Its protein product is CASSSGPSTRAEAFF. The chain combines TRBV7-2 with TRBJ1-1; D unresolved. Germline assignment: CDR1 SGHTA and CDR2 FQGNSA. Deletions cut 4 bases from V and 6 bases from J, with 18 bases between. The CDR3 runs 15 residues.

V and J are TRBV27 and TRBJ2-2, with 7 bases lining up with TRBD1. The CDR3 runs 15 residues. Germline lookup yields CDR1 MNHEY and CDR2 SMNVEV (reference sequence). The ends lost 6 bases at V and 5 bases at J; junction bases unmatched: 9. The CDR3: CASSHRDSRTGELFF. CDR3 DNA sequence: TGTGCCAGCAGCCACCGGGACAGCCGGACCGGGGAGCTGTTTTTT.

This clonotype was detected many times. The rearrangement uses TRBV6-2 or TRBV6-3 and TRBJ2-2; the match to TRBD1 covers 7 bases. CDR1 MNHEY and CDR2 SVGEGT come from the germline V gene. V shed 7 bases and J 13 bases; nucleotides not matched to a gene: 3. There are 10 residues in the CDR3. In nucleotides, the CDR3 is TGTGCCAGCAAGGGGGCAGGGCTGTTTTTT. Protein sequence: CASKGAGLFF.

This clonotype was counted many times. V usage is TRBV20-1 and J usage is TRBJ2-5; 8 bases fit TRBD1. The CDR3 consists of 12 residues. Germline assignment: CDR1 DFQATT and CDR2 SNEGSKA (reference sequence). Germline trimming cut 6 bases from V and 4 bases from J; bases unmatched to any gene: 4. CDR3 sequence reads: CSAPGGRETQYF. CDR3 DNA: TGCAGTGCCCCAGGGGGCCGAGAGACCCAGTACTTC.

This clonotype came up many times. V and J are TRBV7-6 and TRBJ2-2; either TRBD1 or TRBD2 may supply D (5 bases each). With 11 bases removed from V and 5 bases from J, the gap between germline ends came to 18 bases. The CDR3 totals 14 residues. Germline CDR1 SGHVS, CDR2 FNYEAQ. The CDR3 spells CAGTKLGGTGELFF. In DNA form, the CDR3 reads TGTGCCGGCACAAAGCTTGGGGGAACCGGGGAGCTGTTTTTT.

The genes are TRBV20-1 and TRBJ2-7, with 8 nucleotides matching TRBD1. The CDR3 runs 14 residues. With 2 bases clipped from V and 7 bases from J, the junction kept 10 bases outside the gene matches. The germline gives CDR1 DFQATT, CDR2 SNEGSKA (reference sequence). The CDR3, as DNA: TGCAGTGCTAGATCCGACAGGGGCGCGGGAGAGCAGTACGTC. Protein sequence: CSARSDRGAGEQYV.

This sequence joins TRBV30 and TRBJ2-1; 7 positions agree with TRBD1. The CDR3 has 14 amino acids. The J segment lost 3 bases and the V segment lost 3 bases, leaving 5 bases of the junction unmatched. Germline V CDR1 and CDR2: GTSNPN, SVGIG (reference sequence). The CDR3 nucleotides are TGTGCCTGGAGAAGGGGGCCTGGCTACAATGAGCAGTTCTTC. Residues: CAWRRGPGYNEQFF.

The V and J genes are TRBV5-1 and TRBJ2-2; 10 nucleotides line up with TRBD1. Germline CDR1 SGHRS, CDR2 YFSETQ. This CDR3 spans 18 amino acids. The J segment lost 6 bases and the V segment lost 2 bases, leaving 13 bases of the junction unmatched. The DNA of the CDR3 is TGCGCCAGCAGCTTATACCGGGACAGGGGACTCTTCCCCGGGGAGCTGTTTTTT. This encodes CASSLYRDRGLFPGELFF.

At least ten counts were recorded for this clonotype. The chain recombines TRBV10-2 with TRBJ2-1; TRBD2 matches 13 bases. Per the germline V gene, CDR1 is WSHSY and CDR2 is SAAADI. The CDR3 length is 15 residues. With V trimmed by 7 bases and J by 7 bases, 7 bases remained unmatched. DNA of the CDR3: TGCGCCAGCACCGGACTAGCGGGGGTCGGAAATGAGCAGTTCTTC. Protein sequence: CASTGLAGVGNEQFF.

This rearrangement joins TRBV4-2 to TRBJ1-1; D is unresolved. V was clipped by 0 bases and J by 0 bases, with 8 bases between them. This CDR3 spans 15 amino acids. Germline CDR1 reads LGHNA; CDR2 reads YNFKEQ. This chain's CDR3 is CASSQDPALNTEAFF. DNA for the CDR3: TGTGCCAGCAGCCAAGATCCGGCCCTGAACACTGAAGCTTTCTTT.

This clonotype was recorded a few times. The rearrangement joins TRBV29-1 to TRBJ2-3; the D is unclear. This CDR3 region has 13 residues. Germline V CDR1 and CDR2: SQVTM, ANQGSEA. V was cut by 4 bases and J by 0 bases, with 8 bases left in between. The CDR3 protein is CSVALDSTDTQYF. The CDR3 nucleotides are TGCAGCGTTGCCTTGGATAGCACAGATACGCAGTATTTT.

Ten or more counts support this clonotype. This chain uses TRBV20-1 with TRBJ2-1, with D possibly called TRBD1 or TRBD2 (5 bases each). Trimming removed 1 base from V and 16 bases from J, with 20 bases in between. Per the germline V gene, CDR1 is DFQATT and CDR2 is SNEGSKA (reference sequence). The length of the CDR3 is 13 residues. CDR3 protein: CSARVRPEGGQFF. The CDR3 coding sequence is TGCAGTGCTAGAGTTCGCCCCGAGGGTGGACAATTCTTC.

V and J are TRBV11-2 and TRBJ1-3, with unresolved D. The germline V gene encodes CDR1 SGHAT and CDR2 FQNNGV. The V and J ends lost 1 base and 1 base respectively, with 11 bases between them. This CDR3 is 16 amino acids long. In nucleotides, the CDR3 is TGTGCCAGCAGCTTAGGGGAAGGGAGTTCTGGAAACACCATATATTTT. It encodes CASSLGEGSSGNTIYF.

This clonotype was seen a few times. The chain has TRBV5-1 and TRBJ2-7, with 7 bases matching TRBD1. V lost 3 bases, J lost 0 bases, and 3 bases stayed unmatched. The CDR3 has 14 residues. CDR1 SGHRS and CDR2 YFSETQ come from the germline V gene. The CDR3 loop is CASSSGQLSYEQYF. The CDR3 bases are TGCGCCAGCAGCTCGGGACAGCTCTCCTACGAGCAGTACTTC.

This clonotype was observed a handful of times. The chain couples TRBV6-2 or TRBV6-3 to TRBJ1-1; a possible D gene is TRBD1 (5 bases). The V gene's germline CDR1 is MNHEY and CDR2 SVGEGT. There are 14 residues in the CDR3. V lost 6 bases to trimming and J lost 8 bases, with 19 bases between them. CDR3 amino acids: CASSLSRGGDEAFF. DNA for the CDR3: TGTGCCAGCAGCCTCAGCCGGGGGGGTGACGAAGCTTTCTTT.

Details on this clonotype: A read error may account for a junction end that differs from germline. CDR3 coding DNA: TGTTCCAGCAGTGAGGACAGGGGGGCGAATGAGCAGTTCTTC. Amino acid sequence: CSSSEDRGANEQFF. The chain is built from TRBV12-3 or TRBV12-4 and TRBJ2-1; 10 bases match TRBD1. The CDR3 is 14 amino acids.

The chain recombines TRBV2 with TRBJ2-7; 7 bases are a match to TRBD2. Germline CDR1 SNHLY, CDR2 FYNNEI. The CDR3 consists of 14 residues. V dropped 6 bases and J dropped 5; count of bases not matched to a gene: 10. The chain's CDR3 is CASRPWTREDEQYF. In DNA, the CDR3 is TGTGCCAGCAGGCCTTGGACTAGGGAAGACGAGCAGTACTTC.

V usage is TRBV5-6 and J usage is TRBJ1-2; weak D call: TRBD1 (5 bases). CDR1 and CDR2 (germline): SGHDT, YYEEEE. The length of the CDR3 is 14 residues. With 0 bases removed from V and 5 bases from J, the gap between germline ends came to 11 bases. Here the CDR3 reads CASSLAGRVYGYTF. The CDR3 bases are TGTGCCAGCAGCTTGGCCGGCAGGGTGTATGGCTACACCTTC.

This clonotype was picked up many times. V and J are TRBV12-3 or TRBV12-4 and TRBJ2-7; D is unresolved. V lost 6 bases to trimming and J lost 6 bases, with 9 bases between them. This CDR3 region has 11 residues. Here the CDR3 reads CASRVAGEQYF. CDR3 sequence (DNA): TGTGCCAGCAGGGTCGCCGGCGAGCAGTACTTC.

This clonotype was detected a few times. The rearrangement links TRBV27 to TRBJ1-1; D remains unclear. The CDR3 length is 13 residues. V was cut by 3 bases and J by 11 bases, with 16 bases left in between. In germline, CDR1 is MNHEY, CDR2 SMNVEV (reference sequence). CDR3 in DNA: TGTGCCAGCAGTTTCCTCGGGAGCCAGGACGCTTTCTTT. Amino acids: CASSFLGSQDAFF.

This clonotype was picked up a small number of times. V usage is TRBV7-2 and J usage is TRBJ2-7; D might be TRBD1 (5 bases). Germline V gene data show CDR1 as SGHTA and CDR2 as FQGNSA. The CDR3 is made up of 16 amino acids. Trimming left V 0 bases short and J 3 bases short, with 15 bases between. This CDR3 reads CASSLADSPVLYEQYF. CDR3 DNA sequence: TGTGCCAGCAGCTTAGCCGACAGTCCGGTACTCTACGAGCAGTACTTC.

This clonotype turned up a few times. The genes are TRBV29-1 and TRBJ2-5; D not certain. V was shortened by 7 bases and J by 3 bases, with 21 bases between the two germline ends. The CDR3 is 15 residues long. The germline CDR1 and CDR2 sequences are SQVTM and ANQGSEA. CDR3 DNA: TGCAGCGCCGCAGAAACCGCATATCAAAAAGAGACCCAGTACTTC. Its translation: CSAAETAYQKETQYF.

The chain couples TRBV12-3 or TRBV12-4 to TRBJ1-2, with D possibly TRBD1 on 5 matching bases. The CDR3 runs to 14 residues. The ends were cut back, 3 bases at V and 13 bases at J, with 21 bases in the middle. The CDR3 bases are TGTGCCAGCAGTTTGCCGGGGGATTTTAAAAGGGGCACCTTC. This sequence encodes CASSLPGDFKRGTF.

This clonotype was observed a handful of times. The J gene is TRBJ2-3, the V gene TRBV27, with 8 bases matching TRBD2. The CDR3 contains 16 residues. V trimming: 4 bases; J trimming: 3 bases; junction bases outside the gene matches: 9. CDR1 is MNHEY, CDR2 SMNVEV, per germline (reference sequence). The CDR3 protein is CASSSWGGGRTDTQYF. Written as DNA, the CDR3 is TGTGCCAGCAGTTCCTGGGGCGGGGGGCGAACAGATACGCAGTATTTT.

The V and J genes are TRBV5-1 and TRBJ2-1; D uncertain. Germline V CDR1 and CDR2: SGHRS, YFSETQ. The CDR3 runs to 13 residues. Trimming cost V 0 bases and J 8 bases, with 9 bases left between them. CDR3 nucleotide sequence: TGCGCCAGCAGCTTGGATTGGCTGGATGAGCAGTTCTTC. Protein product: CASSLDWLDEQFF. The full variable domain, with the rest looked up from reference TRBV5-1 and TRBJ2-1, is KAGVTQTPRYLIKTRGQQVTLSCSPISGHRSVSWYQQTPGQGLQFLFEYFSETQRNKGNFPGRFSGRQFSNSRSEMNVSTLELGDSALYLCASSLDWLDEQFFGPGTRLTVL.

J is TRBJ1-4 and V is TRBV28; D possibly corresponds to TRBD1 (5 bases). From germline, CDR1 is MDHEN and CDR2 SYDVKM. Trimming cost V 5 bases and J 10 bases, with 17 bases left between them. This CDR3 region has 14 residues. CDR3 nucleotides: TGTGCCAGCAGTGCACCGGGACTTCATACAAAACTGTTTTTT. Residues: CASSAPGLHTKLFF.

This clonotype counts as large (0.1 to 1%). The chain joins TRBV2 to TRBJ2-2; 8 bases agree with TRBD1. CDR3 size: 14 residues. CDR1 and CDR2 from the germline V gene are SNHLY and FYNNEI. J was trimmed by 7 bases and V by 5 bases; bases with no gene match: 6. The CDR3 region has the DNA TGTGCCAGCAGTTCGCAGGGGGCAGGCGGGGAGCTGTTTTTT. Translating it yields CASSSQGAGGELFF.

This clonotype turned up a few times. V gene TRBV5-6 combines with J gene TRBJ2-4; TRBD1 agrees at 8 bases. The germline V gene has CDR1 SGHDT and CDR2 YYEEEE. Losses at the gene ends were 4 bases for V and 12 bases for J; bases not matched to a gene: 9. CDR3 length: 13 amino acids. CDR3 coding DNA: TGTGCCAGCAGCCCCCGACGGACAGGGAATCAGTACTTC. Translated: CASSPRRTGNQYF.